These 7 T cell receptor beta chains were all obtained from the same sample, sequenced in a study of blood T cell repertoires in COVID-19. Generated by immunoSEQ multiplex PCR, the TCRdb table keeps only in-frame clones and is missing some. The data contain roughly 200,000 clones, 70% to 80% of them singletons. Sequencing was performed on peripheral blood. All receptors derive from a middle-aged woman with COVID-19, enrolled during active disease.

This clone was detected only once. V gene TRBV19 combines with J gene TRBJ1-1; 12 bases match TRBD1. Germline trimming cut 10 bases from V and 2 bases from J; bases unmatched to any gene: 14. The germline V gene encodes CDR1 LNHDA and CDR2 SQIVND (reference sequence). The CDR3 consists of 17 residues. The CDR3 nucleotides are TGTGCCACCACAGAGGGGTCCGGGACAGGGGGCAACACTGAAGCTTTCTTT. Protein product: CATTEGSGTGGNTEAFF.

The rearrangement uses TRBV4-1 and TRBJ1-4; possible D gene TRBD1, 6 bases. The CDR3 sequence is 15 residues long. V was cut by 2 bases and J by 4 bases, with 11 bases left in between. The germline V gene has CDR1 MGHRA and CDR2 YSYEKL. The DNA of the CDR3 is TGCGCCAGCAGCCAACGACAGGACTTTAATGAAAAACTGTTTTTT. Translated: CASSQRQDFNEKLFF.

The rearrangement joins TRBV9 to TRBJ1-1; 8 bases align to TRBD1. With V trimmed by 3 bases and J by 0 bases, 7 bases remained unmatched. The germline CDR1 and CDR2 sequences are SGDLS and YYNGEE. The length of the CDR3 is 16 residues. The CDR3 loop reads CASSATGTGVNTEAFF. The CDR3 coding sequence is TGTGCCAGCAGCGCCACCGGGACAGGAGTGAACACTGAAGCTTTCTTT. Looking up the rest from reference TRBV9 and TRBJ1-1 gives the full variable domain: DSGVTQTPKHLITATGQRVTLRCSPRSGDLSVYWYQQSLDQGLQFLIQYYNGEERAKGNILERFSAQQFPDLHSELNLSSLELGDSALYFCASSATGTGVNTEAFFGQGTRLTVV.

The chain has TRBV19 and TRBJ1-1; TRBD1 agrees at 11 bases. This CDR3 has 15 amino acids. Unmatched junction bases numbered 11, after V lost 4 bases and J lost 10 bases. Germline loops: CDR1 LNHDA, CDR2 SQIVND (reference sequence). The CDR3 sequence: CASSKPPGQGETAFF. The DNA of the CDR3 is TGTGCCAGTAGTAAGCCTCCGGGACAGGGGGAAACAGCTTTCTTT.

The chain employs TRBV3-1 (or the pseudogene TRBV3-2) and TRBJ2-6; no firm D call. V dropped 0 bases and J dropped 0 bases, with 3 bases sitting between them. Germline CDR1 is LGHDT and CDR2 is YNNKEL (reference sequence). The CDR3 contains 15 residues. The CDR3 nucleotides are TGTGCCAGCAGCCAAGATCACTCTGGGGCCAACGTCCTGACTTTC. Residues: CASSQDHSGANVLTF.

The chain carries TRBV7-2 and TRBJ1-5; D remains unclear. V was trimmed by 1 base and J by 2 bases, leaving 6 bases between them. This CDR3 contains 14 residues. The germline V gene encodes CDR1 SGHTA and CDR2 FQGNSA. DNA for the CDR3: TGTGCCAGCAGCTTAGAGAGGGGCAATCAGCCCCAGCATTTT. This encodes CASSLERGNQPQHF.

V and J are TRBV29-1 and TRBJ1-1, with D possibly matching TRBD1 (5 bases). Germline CDR1 and CDR2: SQVTM and ANQGSEA. With 0 bases removed from V and 7 bases from J, the gap between germline ends came to 12 bases. This CDR3 is 13 amino acids long. The CDR3 region has the DNA TGCAGCGTTGAAGACAGGGAGGGAGGTGAAGCTTTCTTT. It yields the protein CSVEDREGGEAFF.